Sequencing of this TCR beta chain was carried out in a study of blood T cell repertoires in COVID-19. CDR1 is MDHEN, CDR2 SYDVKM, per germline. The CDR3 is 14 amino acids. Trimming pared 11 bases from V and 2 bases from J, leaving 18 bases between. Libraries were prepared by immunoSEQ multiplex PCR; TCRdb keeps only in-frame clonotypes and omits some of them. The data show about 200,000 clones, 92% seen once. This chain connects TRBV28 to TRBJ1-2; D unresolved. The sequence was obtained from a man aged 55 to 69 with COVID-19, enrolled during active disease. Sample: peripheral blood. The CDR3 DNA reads TGTGCCTGCCAGAGGGCCTCTTTCAACTATGGCTACACCTTC. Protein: CACQRASFNYGYTF.